The clone carrying this TCR beta chain occurred a few times. The target antigen is unknown. Trimming stripped 4 bases from V and 8 bases from J, with 7 bases between. This CDR3 spans 11 amino acids. Germline V CDR1 and CDR2: ENHRY, SYGVKD. This sample is part of a study of T-cell memory formation after mild COVID-19. Study results and limitations: Shrinking CD4+ clones resided mostly in CM and EM, and CD8+ ones in EMRA.

TCRdb re-analysed the 5' RACE reads in MiXCR, keeping a single row per CDR3 protein. Of more than 350,000 distinct CDR3 sequences listed, under 25% were seen once; the top ten hold approximately 12%. The rearrangement uses TRBV10-3 and TRBJ2-3; D remains ambiguous. Sequencing was performed on PBMCs or a T cell subset sorted from them (not recorded which). This TCR came from an adult woman who had mild COVID-19 (a few samples of this study predate the infection). Cell type and time point are not known. Here the CDR3 reads CAISGDGTQYF. The CDR3 nucleotides read TGTGCCATCAGTGGCGATGGTACGCAGTATTTT.